This T cell receptor (beta chain) comes out of a study of blood T cell repertoires in COVID-19. V dropped 7 bases and J dropped 4; count of bases not matched to a gene: 7. From germline, CDR1 is MNHEY and CDR2 SVGEGT. The CDR3 covers 14 residues. The assay was immunoSEQ multiplex PCR, and TCRdb's table has in-frame clones only and misses some. The data contain 50,000 to 65,000 clones, 82% of them singletons. This TCR came from a woman aged 55-75 years with acute or convalescent COVID-19. The V and J genes are TRBV6-2 or TRBV6-3 and TRBJ2-1; 7 bases are shared with TRBD2. The material sequenced was peripheral blood. The CDR3 sequence: CASNPQAGYNEQFF. CDR3 bases: TGTGCCAGCAACCCTCAAGCGGGGTACAATGAGCAGTTCTTC.